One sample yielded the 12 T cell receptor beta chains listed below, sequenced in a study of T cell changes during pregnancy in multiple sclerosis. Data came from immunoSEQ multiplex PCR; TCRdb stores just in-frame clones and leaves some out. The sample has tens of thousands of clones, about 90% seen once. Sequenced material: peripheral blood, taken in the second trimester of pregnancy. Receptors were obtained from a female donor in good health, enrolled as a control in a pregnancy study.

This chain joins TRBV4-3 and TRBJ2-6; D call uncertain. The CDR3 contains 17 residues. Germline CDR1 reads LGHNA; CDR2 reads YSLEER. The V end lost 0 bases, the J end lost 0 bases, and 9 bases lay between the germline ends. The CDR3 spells CASSQEGSGSGANVLTF. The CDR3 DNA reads TGCGCCAGCAGCCAAGAAGGATCAGGCTCTGGGGCCAACGTCCTGACTTTC.

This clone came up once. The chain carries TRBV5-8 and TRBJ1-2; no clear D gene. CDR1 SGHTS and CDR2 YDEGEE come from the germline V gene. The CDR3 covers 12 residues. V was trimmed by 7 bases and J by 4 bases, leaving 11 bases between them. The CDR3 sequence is CASRRRTYGYTF. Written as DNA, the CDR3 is TGTGCCAGCCGACGGAGGACCTATGGCTACACCTTC.

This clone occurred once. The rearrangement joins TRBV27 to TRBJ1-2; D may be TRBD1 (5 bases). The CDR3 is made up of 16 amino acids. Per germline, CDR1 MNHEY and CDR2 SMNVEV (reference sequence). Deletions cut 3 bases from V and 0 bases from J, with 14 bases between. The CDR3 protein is CASSFAGGIANYGYTF. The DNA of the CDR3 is TGTGCCAGCAGTTTTGCGGGGGGGATTGCTAACTATGGCTACACCTTC.

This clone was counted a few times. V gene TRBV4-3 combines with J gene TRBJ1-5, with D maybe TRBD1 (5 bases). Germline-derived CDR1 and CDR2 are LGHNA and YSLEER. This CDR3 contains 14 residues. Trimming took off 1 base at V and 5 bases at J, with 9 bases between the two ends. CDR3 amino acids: CASSQAGRDQPQHF. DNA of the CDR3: TGCGCCAGCAGCCAAGCAGGGAGGGATCAGCCCCAGCATTTT.

The CDR3 spells CASFTGYDYGYTF. The CDR3, as DNA: TGTGCCAGCTTCACAGGGTATGACTATGGCTACACCTTC. The V call is TRBV2, the J call TRBJ1-2; a weak D match, TRBD1 (6 bases). The V end was cut by 8 bases, the J end by 3 bases, with 13 bases between. In germline, CDR1 is SNHLY, CDR2 FYNNEI. CDR3 size: 13 residues.

This CDR3 reads CASSQVRQGSNIQYF. The CDR3 region has the DNA TGCGCCAGCAGCCAAGTGAGACAGGGCTCTAACATTCAGTACTTC. The chain recombines TRBV4-3 with TRBJ2-4, with TRBD1 matching 7 bases. The CDR3 has 15 amino acids. The germline CDR1 and CDR2 sequences are LGHNA and YSLEER. Trimming removed 1 base from V and 7 bases from J; junction bases left unmatched: 7.

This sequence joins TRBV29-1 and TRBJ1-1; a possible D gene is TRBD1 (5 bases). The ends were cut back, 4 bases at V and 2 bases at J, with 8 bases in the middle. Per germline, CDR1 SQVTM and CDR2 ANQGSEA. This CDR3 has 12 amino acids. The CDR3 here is CSVVQENTEAFF. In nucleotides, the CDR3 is TGCAGCGTTGTACAGGAAAACACTGAAGCTTTCTTT.

CDR3 loop: CASSPDTVGNTIYF. The CDR3 coding sequence is TGTGCCAGCAGCCCAGATACAGTTGGAAACACCATATATTTT. The rearrangement uses TRBV7-9 and TRBJ1-3, with D unresolved. Germline values: CDR1 SEHNR, CDR2 FQNEAQ (reference sequence). Trimming left V 5 bases short and J 3 bases short, with 11 bases between. The CDR3 covers 14 residues.

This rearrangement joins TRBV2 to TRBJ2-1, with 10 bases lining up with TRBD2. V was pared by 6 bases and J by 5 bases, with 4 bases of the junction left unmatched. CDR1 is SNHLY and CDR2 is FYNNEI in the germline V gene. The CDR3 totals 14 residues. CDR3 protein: CASSGLAANNEQFF. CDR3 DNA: TGTGCCAGCAGCGGACTAGCGGCCAACAATGAGCAGTTCTTC.

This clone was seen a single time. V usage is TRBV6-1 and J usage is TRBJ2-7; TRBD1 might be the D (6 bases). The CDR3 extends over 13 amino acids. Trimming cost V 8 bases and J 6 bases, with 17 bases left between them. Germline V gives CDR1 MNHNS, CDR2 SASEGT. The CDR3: CASERNREAEQYF. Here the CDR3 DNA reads TGTGCCAGCGAGAGGAACAGGGAAGCCGAGCAGTACTTC.

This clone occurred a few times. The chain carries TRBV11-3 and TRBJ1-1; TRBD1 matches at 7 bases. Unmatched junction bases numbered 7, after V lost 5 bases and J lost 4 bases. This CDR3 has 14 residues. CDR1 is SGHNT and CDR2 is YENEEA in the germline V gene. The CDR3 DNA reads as TGTGCCAGCAGCACTTCCCAGGGGGGCACTGAAGCTTTCTTT. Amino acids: CASSTSQGGTEAFF.

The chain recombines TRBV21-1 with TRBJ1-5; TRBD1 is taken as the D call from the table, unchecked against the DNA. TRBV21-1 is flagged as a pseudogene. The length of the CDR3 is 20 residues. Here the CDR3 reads CASSPLHRGHGSRRNQPQHF. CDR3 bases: TGTGCCAGCAGCCCACTGCACAGGGGGCACGGGTCCAGGCGGAATCAGCCCCAGCATTTT.